This TCR beta chain was captured in a study of T cell clones after liver transplantation. General study points: Donor-reactive sequences fell more than third party-reactive ones, suggesting partial deletion.

Regarding this clone: Its antigen is undetermined.

Trimming shortened V by 3 bases and J by 0 bases, and 13 bases separated the two germline ends. Per the germline V gene, CDR1 is SQVTM and CDR2 is ANQGSEA. The CDR3 sequence is 15 residues long. The assay was immunoSEQ multiplex PCR, and TCRdb's table has in-frame clones only and misses some. The sample yields 45,000 or so clones, roughly 84% seen once. This chain uses TRBV29-1 with TRBJ2-3; the D gene is possibly TRBD2 (6 bases). This sequence originates from a human patient who received a liver transplant. Some T cells may trace back to the graft donor. Here the sequenced sample was CD4+ T cells from blood, taken 24 months after liver transplant. The DNA of the CDR3 is TGCAGCGTTGACCCTCGGGGGATTAGCACAGATACGCAGTATTTT. Translating it yields CSVDPRGISTDTQYF.